This T cell receptor (beta chain) appears in the sequencing data of a study of cytomegalovirus exposure and HLA in healthy donors (TCRdb year 2017). A note on the overall study: In an earlier analysis of fewer than 750 of the donors, 276 Gb of sequence data and about 110 million unique TCR beta sequences from 150 million to 200 million T cells were reported. Typing coverage varied by locus: about 620-630 donors for A, B, C, DRB1 and DQB1; 522 for DQA1; about 570 for DPA1; more than 450 for DPB1. Besides the first cohort of 666 subjects, a separate validation cohort made up of roughly 120 different subjects was used. Genome-wide SNP genotypes for about 65% of the 666 donors were used in a later genetic analysis, which treated that subset as a discovery cohort. To decide whether each TCR beta V gene segment behaved as functional or pseudogenic, an earlier analysis of some 600 of the donors relied on high-throughput TCR beta sequencing. The study used immunosequencing to profile the T cell repertoires of under 700 subjects and linked those repertoires to cytomegalovirus serostatus. Donor age, sex, ethnicity and CMV serostatus were collected together with the repertoire data. Roughly 300 gigabases of sequencing data and roughly 80 million unique TCR sequences made up an early release that covered 500 to 650 HLA-typed donors. The study aimed to test whether signatures of past pathogen exposure could be identified by cataloging public T cell receptors. Among 300 to 500 genotyped donors of the cohort, an average of around 220,000 unique TCR beta nucleotide sequences was sequenced per donor, of which 15% to 20% were non-productive. Rather than drawing on any new phenotypic data, the later analysis identified candidate immune exposures from TCR beta sequences and the way those sequences occurred across donors. HLA typing covered class I and class II loci at four-digit resolution. High-throughput TCR immunosequencing, statistical association of individual TCRs with disease status, and machine learning were combined to predict cytomegalovirus infection status. Of the roughly 400 genotyped donors, 65% to 90% were placed in the genetic ancestry cluster associated with self-reported Caucasian donors. In a later analysis, previously published TCR beta repertoires from 670 or so donors were re-analyzed and high-resolution HLA genotyping was added so that TCR occurrence patterns could be studied. Four or five DR-DQ haplotypes were handled as single units for association and clustering, since linkage in the cohort was strong. All discovery cohort repertoires had been generated on a single sequencing platform.

The cohort consisted of some 670 healthy bone marrow donors. At the time of sampling, all cohort members were nominally healthy, though unrecorded immune exposures were likely present. The donor tested CMV seronegative and was one of the 352 seronegative cohort members. Every donor gave a peripheral blood sample, and the peripheral blood mononuclear cells from that sample were used for TCR beta sequencing. The Qiagen DNeasy Blood Extraction Kit was used to extract genomic DNA from the blood cell samples. Overall study outcomes, separate from this receptor: The study listed 150 to 200 TCR beta chains as associated with cytomegalovirus. Three of the identified cytomegalovirus-associated TCR beta chains were confirmed in vitro to be specific for cytomegalovirus antigens. Cytomegalovirus status was reported to be diagnosed by the classifier with high specificity and sensitivity in both the original and validation cohorts. Linkage disequilibrium might explain the correlated functional status among segregating V segments, but an unknown experimental factor could not be ruled out. It was suggested by the authors that the approach could potentially be generalized to other disease states and immunological phenotypes. Roughly uniform sequencing depth across donors was assumed in presence/absence analyses, although this assumption may not hold. Over 15 rarely observed V segments, including chromosome 9 orphons, were excluded from the earlier analysis of about 610 of the donors because counts were too low. CMV serostatus was the only immune exposure information available for the cohort. According to a later analysis, TCR association rates differed among HLA loci, with DRB1 alleles showing the most associated TCRs and HLA-C alleles showing the fewest. HLA typing was unavailable for some donors at each locus, so association tests used only the typed subset. Most TCR sequences were seen in very few donors, while some public TCRs were found in many individuals. Compared with the approximately 600-donor mean, donors in an Asian-associated ancestry cluster had fewer N-insertions in productive TCRs, according to a later genetic analysis. In a later analysis, several top co-occurrence clusters were reported to appear linked to parvovirus B19, influenza, CMV and Epstein-Barr virus. Broadly in line with IMGT annotations, most TCR beta V segments showed up in productive rearrangements about 87% or about 30% of the time in an earlier analysis of around 550 of the donors. The sequencing pipeline was judged likely to have produced a cluster of highly shared sequence variants as a technical artifact. A later analysis associated approximately 17,000 TCR beta sequences with specific HLA alleles at a false discovery rate of 0.05. Strong co-occurrence of HLA alleles, especially DR and DQ, made assigning TCR associations to individual alleles difficult. This cohort had only TCR beta chains sequenced, and the lack of alpha or paired-chain data limited which features could be detected. A later analysis found that HLA-associated TCR beta chains were more clonally expanded and had lower generation probabilities than equally common non-associated chains. Most CMV-associated TCR beta chains appeared to be HLA-restricted in a later analysis, and the HLA associations seemed to be driven largely by CMV exposure. An association between a missense DCLRE1C variant and V-gene and J-gene trimming of TCR beta chains was found in a later genetic analysis and replicated in an independent cohort. The 87-base-pair reads could not distinguish some IMGT-functional V segments, including TRBV6-2 and TRBV6-3, so those segments were excluded. A further reported finding was that TCR beta sequences accurately predicted the HLA-A and HLA-B alleles for most subjects in the first cohort.

The method was the immunoSEQ multiplex PCR assay. The multiplex PCR relied on a mix of 60 forward primers for TCR Vbeta segments and 13 reverse primers for TCR Jbeta segments. A multiplex PCR assay on genomic DNA amplified the CDR3 region of rearranged TCR beta genes. The Illumina HiSeq System was used to sequence the amplified TCR beta libraries as 87-base-pair reads. The authors' pipeline ran thus. In a later analysis, around 80 million unique TCR beta chains were counted across the 500 to 700 repertoires, and roughly 10 million of these chains were shared by at least two donors. Raw reads were error-corrected and collapsed into unique sequences with a nearest-neighbor algorithm that merged closely related sequences to remove PCR and sequencing errors. Alignment of CDR3 sequences to IMGT reference sequences was used to assign V, D and J gene segments. For a sequence to be retained, at least a six-nucleotide match to both a V gene segment and a J gene segment was required. A rearrangement was called productive if the CDR3 had no stop codons and remained in frame with V and J, and every other rearrangement was called non-productive. CDR3 was defined by IMGT convention, running from the second conserved V-encoded cysteine to the conserved J-encoded phenylalanine. The earlier analysis of 450 to 750 of the donors excluded any sequence lacking an unambiguous match to a single V gene segment. In an earlier analysis of several hundred of the donors, V segments were called functional above 56.7% productive rearrangements and were called segregating when the between-donor standard deviation exceeded 5%. To diagnose cytomegalovirus status from the catalog of TCR beta chain sequences, a statistical classification framework was built. In a later analysis, TCR nucleotide sequences were compared against IMGT/GENE-DB human TR gene sequences so that V and J genes could be assigned. The TCRdist pipeline was used in a later analysis to assign CDR3 sequences and most-parsimonious VDJ recombination scenarios. In a later analysis, every TCR beta chain was defined by the combination of its CDR3 amino acid sequence and its V-gene family, and reads without a unique V-gene family were dropped. To address suspected cross-contamination and a sequencing artifact, a later analysis removed roughly 640 highly shared, low-generation-probability nucleotide sequences. A later analysis calculated a clonal expansion index for each public chain from normalized within-repertoire ranks of inferred template counts. Generation probabilities in a later analysis came from a VDJ recombination model fitted to out-of-frame rearrangements, and those results were checked against IGoR. A later analysis scored TCR-TCR, TCR-HLA and TCR-CMV co-occurrence with hypergeometric tests, applying a repertoire-size bias correction to TCR pairs. In a later analysis, false discovery rates were estimated by permuting HLA or CMV assignments 20 times. In a later analysis, co-occurring TCRs were grouped using DBSCAN, and TCRdist sequence similarity was added for clustering within HLA-allele-positive subsets. For co-occurrence clustering, repertoires with fewer than 30,000 or more than 120,000 public chains were excluded, along with four to six repertoires with anomalous nucleotide sharing. TCRdb limited this immuneACCESS table to in-frame rearrangements with V and J called. A share of clones is missing; checked studies link under half to unresolved V genes, and the rest is unexplained. V and J calls and clone size are given by that table; D and trimming were obtained from the DNA. The table for this sample lists approximately 240,000 clones; about 80% of them were counted only once. Around 0.57% of the sample rests with the top ten.

The CDR1 and CDR2 encoded by the germline V gene (reference sequence) are SEHNR and FQNEAQ. V was cut back by 2 bases and J by 0 bases, leaving a gap of 13 bases between them. The CDR3 sequence holds 16 residues, the cysteine and phenylalanine included. The only DNA kept is the CDR3, 48 bases in frame from the first base. Notes on this clone: The target of this receptor is not known. No quality values exist for individual bases; no much larger clone is one base distant.

The clonotype originates from a woman aged 40-49 years in good health and CMV-seronegative. The chain is assembled from TRBV7-9 and TRBJ1-2; the D gene is not confidently resolved. Source material: PBMCs. The CDR3 reads as follows: CASSLRELQANYGYTF. The base sequence is TGTGCCAGCAGCTTAAGGGAGCTCCAAGCTAACTATGGCTACACCTTC.